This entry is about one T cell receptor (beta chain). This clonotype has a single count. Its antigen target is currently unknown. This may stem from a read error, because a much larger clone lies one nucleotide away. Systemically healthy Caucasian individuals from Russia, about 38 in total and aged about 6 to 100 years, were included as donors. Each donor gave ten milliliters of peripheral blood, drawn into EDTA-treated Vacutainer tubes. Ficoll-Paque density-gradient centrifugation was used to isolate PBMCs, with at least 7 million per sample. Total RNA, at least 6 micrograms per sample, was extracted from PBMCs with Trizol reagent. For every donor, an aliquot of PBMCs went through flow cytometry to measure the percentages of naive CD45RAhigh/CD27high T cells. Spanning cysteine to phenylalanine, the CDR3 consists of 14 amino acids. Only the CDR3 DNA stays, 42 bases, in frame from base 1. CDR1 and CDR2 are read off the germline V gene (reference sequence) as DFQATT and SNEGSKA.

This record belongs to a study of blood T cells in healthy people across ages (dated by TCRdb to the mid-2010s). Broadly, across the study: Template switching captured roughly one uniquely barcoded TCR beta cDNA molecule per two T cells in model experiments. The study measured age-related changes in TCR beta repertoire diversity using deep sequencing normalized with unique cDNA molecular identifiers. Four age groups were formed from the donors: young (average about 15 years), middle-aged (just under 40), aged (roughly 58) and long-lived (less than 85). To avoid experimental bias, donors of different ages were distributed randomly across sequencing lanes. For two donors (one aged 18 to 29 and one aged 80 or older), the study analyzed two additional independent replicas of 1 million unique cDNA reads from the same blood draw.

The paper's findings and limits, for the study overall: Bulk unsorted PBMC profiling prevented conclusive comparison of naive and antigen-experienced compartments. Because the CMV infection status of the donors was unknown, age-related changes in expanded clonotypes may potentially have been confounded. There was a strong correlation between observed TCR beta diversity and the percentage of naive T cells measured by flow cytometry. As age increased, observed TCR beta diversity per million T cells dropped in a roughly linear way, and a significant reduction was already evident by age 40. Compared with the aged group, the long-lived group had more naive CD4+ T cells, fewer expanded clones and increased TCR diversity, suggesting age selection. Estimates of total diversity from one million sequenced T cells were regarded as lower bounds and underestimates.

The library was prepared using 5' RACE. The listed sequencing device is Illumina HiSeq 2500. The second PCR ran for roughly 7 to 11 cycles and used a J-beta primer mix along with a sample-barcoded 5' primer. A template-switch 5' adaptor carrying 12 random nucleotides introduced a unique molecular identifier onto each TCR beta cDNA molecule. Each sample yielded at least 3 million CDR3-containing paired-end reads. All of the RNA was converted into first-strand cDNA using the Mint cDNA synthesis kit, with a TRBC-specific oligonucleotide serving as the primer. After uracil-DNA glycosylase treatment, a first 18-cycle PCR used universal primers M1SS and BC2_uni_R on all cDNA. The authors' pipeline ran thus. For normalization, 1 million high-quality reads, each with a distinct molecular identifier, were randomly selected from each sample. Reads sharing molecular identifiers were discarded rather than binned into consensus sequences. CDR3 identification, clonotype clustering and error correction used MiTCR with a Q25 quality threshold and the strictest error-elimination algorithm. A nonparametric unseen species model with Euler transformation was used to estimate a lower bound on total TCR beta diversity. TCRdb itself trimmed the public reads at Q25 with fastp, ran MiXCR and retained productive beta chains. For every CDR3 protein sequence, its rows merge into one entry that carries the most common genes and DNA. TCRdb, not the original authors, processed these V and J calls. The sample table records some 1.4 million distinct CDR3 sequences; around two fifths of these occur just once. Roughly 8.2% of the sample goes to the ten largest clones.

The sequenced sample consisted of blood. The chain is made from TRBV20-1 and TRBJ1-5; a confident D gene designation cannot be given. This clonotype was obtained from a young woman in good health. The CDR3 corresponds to CSASLGDSNRPQHF. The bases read TGCAGTGCTAGCCTCGGGGATAGCAATCGGCCCCAGCATTTT.